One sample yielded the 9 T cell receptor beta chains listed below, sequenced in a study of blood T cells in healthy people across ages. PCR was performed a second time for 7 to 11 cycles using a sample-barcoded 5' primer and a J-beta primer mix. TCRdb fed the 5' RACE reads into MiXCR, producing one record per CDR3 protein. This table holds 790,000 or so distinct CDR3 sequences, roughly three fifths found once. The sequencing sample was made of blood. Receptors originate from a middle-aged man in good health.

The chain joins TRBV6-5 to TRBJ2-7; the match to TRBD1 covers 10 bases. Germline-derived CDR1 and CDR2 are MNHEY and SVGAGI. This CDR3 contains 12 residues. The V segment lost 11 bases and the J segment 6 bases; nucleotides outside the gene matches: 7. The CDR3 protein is CACTRTGGEQYF. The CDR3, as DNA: TGTGCCTGCACTAGGACAGGGGGCGAGCAGTACTTC.

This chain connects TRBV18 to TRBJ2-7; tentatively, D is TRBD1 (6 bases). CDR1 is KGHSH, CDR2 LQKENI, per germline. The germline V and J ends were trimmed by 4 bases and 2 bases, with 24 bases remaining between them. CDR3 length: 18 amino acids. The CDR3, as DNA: TGTGCCAGCTCACAAATTGACGCACGACACAGGGCTCCCTACGAGCAGTACTTC. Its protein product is CASSQIDARHRAPYEQYF.

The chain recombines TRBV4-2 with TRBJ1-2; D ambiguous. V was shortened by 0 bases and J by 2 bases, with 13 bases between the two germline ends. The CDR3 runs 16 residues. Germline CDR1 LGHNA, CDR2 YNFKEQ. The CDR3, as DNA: TGTGCCAGCAGCCAAGACCTCTTAGGTTCGAACTATGGCTACACCTTC. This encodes CASSQDLLGSNYGYTF.

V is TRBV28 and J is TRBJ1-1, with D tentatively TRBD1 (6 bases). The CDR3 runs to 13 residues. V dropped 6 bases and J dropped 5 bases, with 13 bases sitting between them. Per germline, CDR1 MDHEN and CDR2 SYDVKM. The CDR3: CASRTGSLTEAFF. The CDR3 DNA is TGTGCCAGCAGAACAGGGAGTTTGACTGAAGCTTTCTTT.

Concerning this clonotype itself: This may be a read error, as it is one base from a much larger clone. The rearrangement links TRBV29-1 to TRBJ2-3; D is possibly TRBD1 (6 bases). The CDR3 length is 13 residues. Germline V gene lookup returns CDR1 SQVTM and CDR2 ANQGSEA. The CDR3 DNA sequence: TGCAGCGTTGAAATACAGGGCACAGATACGCGGTATTTT. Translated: CSVEIQGTDTRYF.

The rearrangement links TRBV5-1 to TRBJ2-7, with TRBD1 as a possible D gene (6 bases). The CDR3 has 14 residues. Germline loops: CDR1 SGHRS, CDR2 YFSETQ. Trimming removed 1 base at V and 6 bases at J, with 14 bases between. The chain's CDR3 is CASSLKQGPGEQYF. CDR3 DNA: TGCGCCAGCAGCTTGAAACAGGGCCCCGGCGAGCAGTACTTC.

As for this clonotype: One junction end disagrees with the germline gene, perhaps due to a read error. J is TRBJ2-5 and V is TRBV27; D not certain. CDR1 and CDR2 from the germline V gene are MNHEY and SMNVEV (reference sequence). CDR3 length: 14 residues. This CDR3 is CASSSRAGTEAQYF. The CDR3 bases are TGTGCCAGCAGCTCAAGGGCCGGAACAGAGGCCCAGTACTTC.

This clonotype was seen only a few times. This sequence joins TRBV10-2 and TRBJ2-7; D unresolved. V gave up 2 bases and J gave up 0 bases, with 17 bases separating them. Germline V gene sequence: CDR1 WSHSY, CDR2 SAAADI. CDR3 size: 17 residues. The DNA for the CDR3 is TGCGCCAGCAGTGAGCCCCAATTGGACCACAGCTCCTACGAGCAGTACTTC. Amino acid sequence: CASSEPQLDHSSYEQYF.

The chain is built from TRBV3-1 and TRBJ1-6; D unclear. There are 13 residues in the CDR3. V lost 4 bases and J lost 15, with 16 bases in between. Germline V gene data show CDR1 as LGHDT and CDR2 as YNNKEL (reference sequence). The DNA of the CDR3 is TGTGCCAGCAGCCTTTCCAGAGGGTTTCTCCTCCACTTT. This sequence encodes CASSLSRGFLLHF. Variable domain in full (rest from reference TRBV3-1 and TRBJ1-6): DTAVSQTPKYLVTQMGNDKSIKCEQNLGHDTMYWYKQDSKKFLKIMFSYNNKELIINETVPNRFSPKSPDKAHLNLHINSLELGDSAVYFCASSLSRGFLLHFGNGTRLTVT.